This TCR beta chain was obtained from a study of regulatory T cells in long-lasting Graves disease. The TCR beta library used iRepertoire HTBI primers with Arm-PCR amplification of CDR3. TCRdb re-analysed the multiplex PCR reads in MiXCR, keeping a single row per CDR3 protein. The table lists around 420,000 distinct CDR3 sequences, 15% of them singletons. This clonotype showed up just once. Time point denoted: newly diagnosed GD, antithyroid drugs for less than 3 months. After RNA was extracted from PBMCs, the TCR library was made from it. Graves' disease diagnoses followed American Thyroid Association guidelines. This CDR3 comprises 15 residues. V lost 2 bases, J lost 6 bases, and 6 bases stayed unmatched. Per the germline V gene, CDR1 is SEHNR and CDR2 is FQNEAQ (reference sequence). This same sample was also taken into another study, of T cells in Graves' hyperthyroidism and ophthalmopathy. That source notes: Each diagnosis drew on symptoms, thyroxine, TRAb, thyroid ultrasound and orbital computed tomography findings. Most thyroid clonotypes expanded above 0.001 were also detected in blood.

This TCR was sampled from a woman aged 40 to 49 with Graves disease. The chain has TRBV7-9 and TRBJ2-2; TRBD1 matches 7 bases. The sequences come from peripheral blood mononuclear cells (PBMCs), collected at new diagnosis, from a patient treated with antithyroid drugs. CDR3 protein: CASSLYTGVPGELFF. Written as DNA, the CDR3 is TGTGCCAGCAGCTTATACACAGGGGTACCCGGGGAGCTGTTTTTT.